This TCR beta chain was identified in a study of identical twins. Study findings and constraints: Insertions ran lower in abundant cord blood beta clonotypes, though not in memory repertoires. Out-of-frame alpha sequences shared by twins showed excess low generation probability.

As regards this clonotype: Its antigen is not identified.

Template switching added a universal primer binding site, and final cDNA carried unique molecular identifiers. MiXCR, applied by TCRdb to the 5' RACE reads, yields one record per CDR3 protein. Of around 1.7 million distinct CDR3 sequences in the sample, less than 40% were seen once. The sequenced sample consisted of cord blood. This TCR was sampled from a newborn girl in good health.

Written as DNA, the CDR3 is TGTGCCAGCAGCGTGGGGGTCCCGGGGGCGAACACCGGGGAGCTGTTTTTT. Protein product: CASSVGVPGANTGELFF. The chain combines TRBV9 with TRBJ2-2; TRBD2 is a possible D gene (6 bases). Germline-derived CDR1 and CDR2 are SGDLS and YYNGEE. The CDR3 is made up of 17 amino acids. V gave up 2 bases and J gave up 0 bases, with 14 bases separating them.